The 13 T cell receptor beta chains listed next were all sequenced from one sample in a study of cytomegalovirus exposure and HLA in healthy donors. The assay was immunoSEQ multiplex PCR, and TCRdb's table has in-frame clones only and misses some. The sample has roughly 330,000 clones, approximately 90% seen once. The material sequenced was PBMCs. Source of these receptors: a young woman in good health and CMV-seropositive.

This rearrangement joins TRBV9 to TRBJ1-5, with 7 bases identical to TRBD1. This CDR3 has 15 residues. Losses at the gene ends were 3 bases for V and 10 bases for J; bases not matched to a gene: 13. Germline V gene sequence: CDR1 SGDLS, CDR2 YYNGEE. The CDR3 region is CASSASAGGSGPQHF. The CDR3 nucleotides read TGTGCCAGCAGCGCCTCCGCAGGGGGGTCGGGACCCCAGCATTTT.

The chain has TRBV12-5 and TRBJ2-7; 10 bases match TRBD1. The CDR3 runs to 18 residues. Looked up from germline, CDR1 is LGHNT and CDR2 is FRNRAP. Trimming removed 5 bases from V and 4 bases from J; junction bases left unmatched: 17. CDR3 nucleotide sequence: TGTGCTAGTGGTGGACGCCGACTTCCCCGGGACAGGGGATACGAGCAGTACTTC. It codes for CASGGRRLPRDRGYEQYF.

In DNA form, the CDR3 reads TGTGCCAGCAGCGTAGGTGGCACCGGGTTTGGAAACACCATATATTTT. Its protein is CASSVGGTGFGNTIYF. The chain recombines TRBV9 with TRBJ1-3, with unresolved D. The germline CDR1 and CDR2 sequences are SGDLS and YYNGEE. The CDR3 covers 16 residues. Trimming removed 0 bases from V and 3 bases from J, with 13 bases in between.

V is TRBV7-8 and J is TRBJ2-3, with 13 nucleotides matching TRBD2. The CDR3 runs 18 residues. V dropped 5 bases and J dropped 6; count of bases not matched to a gene: 14. The germline gives CDR1 SGHVS, CDR2 FQNEAQ. CDR3 protein: CASSRTRTSGRGYDTQYF. The CDR3 bases are TGTGCCAGCAGCCGCACGCGGACTAGCGGGAGAGGTTATGATACGCAGTATTTT.

This clone was picked up one time. The chain is built from TRBV15 and TRBJ2-7, with 9 bases matching TRBD1. The germline CDR1 and CDR2 sequences are LNHNV and YYDKDF (reference sequence). CDR3 length: 14 residues. Unmatched junction bases numbered 6, after V lost 5 bases and J lost 4 bases. CDR3 protein: CATSPGQGSYEQYF. The DNA of the CDR3 is TGTGCCACCAGCCCGGGACAGGGCTCTTACGAGCAGTACTTC.

V usage is TRBV27 and J usage is TRBJ1-1; D possibly corresponds to TRBD1 (5 bases). The ends were cut back, 2 bases at V and 1 base at J, with 14 bases in the middle. There are 16 residues in the CDR3. Germline-derived CDR1 and CDR2 are MNHEY and SMNVEV (reference sequence). CDR3 in DNA: TGTGCCAGCAGTTTAGGTCAGGGAATAGCGAACACTGAAGCTTTCTTT. Amino acids: CASSLGQGIANTEAFF.

Written as DNA, the CDR3 is TGTGCCAGCAGCGTAGATCCAGCGGGGGCCCAAGATACGCAGTATTTT. Protein product: CASSVDPAGAQDTQYF. This chain joins TRBV9 and TRBJ2-3, with 8 bases aligning to TRBD2. The ends lost 0 bases at V and 5 bases at J; junction bases unmatched: 8. This CDR3 has 16 amino acids. The germline gives CDR1 SGDLS, CDR2 YYNGEE.

The rearrangement joins TRBV7-2 to TRBJ1-1; TRBD1 matches 7 bases. V gave up 8 bases and J gave up 1 base; unmatched junction bases: 13. The CDR3 length is 16 residues. In germline, CDR1 is SGHTA, CDR2 FQGNSA. CDR3 in amino acids: CASVFSPTGPNTEAFF. In nucleotides, the CDR3 is TGTGCCAGCGTCTTCAGTCCGACAGGGCCGAACACTGAAGCTTTCTTT.

This clone was observed a single time. The V gene is TRBV28, the J gene TRBJ1-6; 7 bases fit TRBD1. The length of the CDR3 is 18 residues. Germline lookup yields CDR1 MDHEN and CDR2 SYDVKM. The J segment lost 6 bases and the V segment lost 6 bases, leaving 17 bases of the junction unmatched. The CDR3 DNA sequence: TGTGCCAGCAGCTCCCTTCCGACAGGGAAAATGGCTAATTCACCCCTCCACTTT. Amino acid sequence: CASSSLPTGKMANSPLHF.

The chain carries TRBV15 and TRBJ2-3; 10 nucleotides align to TRBD1. This CDR3 spans 15 amino acids. Trimming cost V 0 bases and J 4 bases; bases outside gene matches: 1. Germline CDR1 and CDR2: LNHNV and YYDKDF (reference sequence). The CDR3 here is CATSRDGQGADTQYF. The CDR3, as DNA: TGTGCCACCAGCAGAGATGGACAGGGGGCAGATACGCAGTATTTT.

This clone has only a few counts. The rearrangement uses TRBV11-1 and TRBJ1-3; D uncertain. CDR1 is SGHAT and CDR2 is FQDESV in the germline V gene (reference sequence). The CDR3 runs to 15 residues. Trimming cost V 5 bases and J 2 bases, with 13 bases left between them. CDR3 coding DNA: TGTGCCAGCAGCCCCAACACGCTCCCTGGAAACACCATATATTTT. Translation gives CASSPNTLPGNTIYF.

The rearrangement joins TRBV2 to TRBJ2-7; possibly TRBD2 for D (5 bases). The V and J ends lost 4 bases and 9 bases respectively, with 10 bases between them. Germline V CDR1 and CDR2: SNHLY, FYNNEI. The CDR3 is 11 residues long. CDR3 DNA: TGTGCCAGCAGTGCCACAAGCGGGCAGTACTTC. As protein: CASSATSGQYF.

This sequence joins TRBV15 and TRBJ2-1; D gene unclear. Germline values: CDR1 LNHNV, CDR2 YYDKDF (reference sequence). The V gene lost 0 bases and the J gene lost 5 bases, with 11 bases spanning the gap. The CDR3 covers 15 residues. For the CDR3, the DNA is TGTGCCACCAGCAGAGATCGAGGACCAAACAATGAGCAGTTCTTC. It codes for CATSRDRGPNNEQFF.